This paragraph covers one T cell receptor (beta chain) sequence. Its specificity is not known. People who had autoimmune disease history or systemic immunosuppression were excluded. Researchers took blood at baseline, on cycle 4 day 1, and on cycle 7 day 1. The sample originates from a study of OX40 agonist ivuxolimab in advanced cancers. Overall study findings and caveats: CD4+ and CD8+ blood T cells expanded clonally by week 6 at 0.1 to 3.0 mg/kg. Normalized expansion of T-cell clones was also low for some nonresponders.

Using immunoSEQ multiplex PCR, the repertoire was profiled, and TCRdb retains in-frame clones only, with some absent. Found here are roughly 60,000 clones, less than 90% of them singletons; the top ten hold roughly 27%. Germline CDR1 is MNHNS and CDR2 is SASEGT. CDR3 size: 15 residues. The junction had 3 bases not matched to a gene; V was cut back by 4 bases and J by 2 bases. The sequenced sample was CD4+ or CD8+ T cells sorted from blood, obtained in a trial of the OX40 agonist ivuxolimab. The source of this sequence is an adult with an advanced solid tumor such as melanoma, head and neck, liver or kidney cancer. The chain carries TRBV6-1 and TRBJ2-3; 10 bases agree with TRBD1. CDR3 protein: CASSGGQGHTDTQYF. CDR3 bases: TGTGCCAGCAGTGGGGGACAGGGGCACACAGATACGCAGTATTTT.